Following are 19 T cell receptor beta chains from one sample sequenced in a study of blood T cell repertoires in COVID-19. Produced via immunoSEQ multiplex PCR; TCRdb's table is partial and in-frame only. The sample lists around 150,000 clones; approximately 86% were seen once. Sequencing was done on a sample of peripheral blood. All receptors derive from a woman in her sixties or seventies who had recovered from COVID-19.

This CDR3 reads CASSSQGQEDEQYF. In DNA, the CDR3 is TGCGCCAGCAGCTCCCAGGGACAGGAGGACGAGCAGTACTTC. This rearrangement joins TRBV5-1 to TRBJ2-7; TRBD1 aligns across 8 bases. V shed 3 bases and J 5 bases; nucleotides not matched to a gene: 7. Germline V CDR1 and CDR2: SGHRS, YFSETQ. The CDR3 sequence is 14 residues long.

The V call is TRBV5-8, the J call TRBJ1-2, with D tentatively TRBD1 (6 bases). Trimming cost V 5 bases and J 2 bases, with 13 bases left between them. Germline V CDR1 and CDR2: SGHTS, YDEGEE. The CDR3 runs to 14 residues. The CDR3 DNA reads as TGTGCCAGCAGAAGGCAGGGGTTCAACTATGGCTACACCTTC. This encodes CASRRQGFNYGYTF.

The chain carries TRBV7-9 and TRBJ2-2; D may be TRBD1 (5 bases). CDR3 length: 13 residues. CDR1 and CDR2 (germline): SEHNR, FQNEAQ (reference sequence). With 5 bases removed from V and 7 bases from J, the gap between germline ends came to 11 bases. The CDR3 nucleotides are TGTGCCAGCAGCCCCCAGGGCGGCGGGGAGCTGTTTTTT. Its protein is CASSPQGGGELFF. The variable domain in full, with the rest retrieved from reference TRBV7-9 and TRBJ2-2, is DTGVSQNPRHKITKRGQNVTFRCDPISEHNRLYWYRQTLGQGPEFLTYFQNEAQLEKSRLLSDRFSAERPKGSFSTLEIQRTEQGDSAMYLCASSPQGGGELFFGEGSRLTVL.

This rearrangement joins TRBV27 to TRBJ2-1; D is uncertain. The CDR3 contains 11 residues. V lost 2 bases and J lost 11, with 7 bases in between. Per germline, CDR1 MNHEY and CDR2 SMNVEV (reference sequence). DNA for the CDR3: TGTGCCAGCAGTTTAGGCGGTAAGCAGTTCTTC. Translation: CASSLGGKQFF.

V and J are TRBV5-1 and TRBJ2-3; possibly TRBD1 for D (5 bases). V lost 4 bases and J lost 1, with 10 bases in between. This CDR3 is built from 14 residues. CDR1 and CDR2 from the germline V gene are SGHRS and YFSETQ. The CDR3 nucleotides are TGCGCCAGCAGCCTGGACACCCGCACAGATACGCAGTATTTT. It codes for CASSLDTRTDTQYF.

J is TRBJ1-1 and V is TRBV6-5; maybe TRBD1 (6 bases). Germline CDR1 is MNHEY and CDR2 is SVGAGI. V shed 4 bases and J shed 8 bases, with 14 bases lying between them. The CDR3 is 13 amino acids. The CDR3 DNA follows: TGTGCCAGCAGTTCACCTAGGGGGGGGGAAGCTTTCTTT. Its translation is CASSSPRGGEAFF.

V gene TRBV5-1 combines with J gene TRBJ1-4; 9 positions match TRBD1. V shed 7 bases and J 5 bases; nucleotides not matched to a gene: 6. The CDR3 has 14 amino acids. Per the germline V gene, CDR1 is SGHRS and CDR2 is YFSETQ. The CDR3 sequence is CASAGQGLNEKLFF. The DNA for the CDR3 is TGCGCCAGCGCCGGACAGGGGCTGAATGAAAAACTGTTTTTT. The full variable domain, in which reference TRBV5-1 and TRBJ1-4 provide the parts outside the CDR3, is KAGVTQTPRYLIKTRGQQVTLSCSPISGHRSVSWYQQTPGQGLQFLFEYFSETQRNKGNFPGRFSGRQFSNSRSEMNVSTLELGDSALYLCASAGQGLNEKLFFGSGTQLSVL.

This rearrangement joins TRBV13 to TRBJ2-3; 8 bases map to TRBD2. The V and J ends lost 2 bases and 2 bases, in that order; junction bases with no gene match: 3. The germline V gene has CDR1 PRHDT and CDR2 FYEKMQ (reference sequence). The CDR3 is 15 residues long. The CDR3 nucleotides read TGTGCCAGCAGCTTATGGCGGGGGGCCACAGATACGCAGTATTTT. Its translation: CASSLWRGATDTQYF.

V usage is TRBV6-5 and J usage is TRBJ1-2; TRBD1 agrees at 12 bases. This CDR3 comprises 15 residues. Germline lookup yields CDR1 MNHEY and CDR2 SVGAGI. V gave up 2 bases and J gave up 7 bases; unmatched junction bases: 5. In DNA form, the CDR3 reads TGTGCCAGCAGTTACACGGGACAGGGGGCGGCTGGCTACACCTTC. The encoded protein is CASSYTGQGAAGYTF.

This chain uses TRBV11-1 with TRBJ2-5; D unresolved. The CDR3 has 15 amino acids. Deletions cut 5 bases from V and 0 bases from J, with 13 bases between. The V gene's germline CDR1 is SGHAT and CDR2 FQDESV (reference sequence). The CDR3 reads CASSPAPQYQETQYF. The DNA of the CDR3 is TGTGCCAGCAGCCCCGCTCCCCAGTACCAAGAGACCCAGTACTTC.

This chain links TRBV2 with TRBJ2-2; tentatively, D is TRBD1 (5 bases). Trimming removed 6 bases at V and 7 bases at J, with 15 bases between. Looked up from germline, CDR1 is SNHLY and CDR2 is FYNNEI. The CDR3 length is 14 residues. CDR3 nucleotide sequence: TGTGCCAGCAGCGGCCAGGGTTTAGGCGGGGAGCTGTTTTTT. Protein sequence: CASSGQGLGGELFF.

V usage is TRBV4-3 and J usage is TRBJ2-7; a possible D gene is TRBD1 (6 bases). The length of the CDR3 is 12 residues. Trimming left V 2 bases short and J 6 bases short, with 8 bases between. Germline lookup yields CDR1 LGHNA and CDR2 YSLEER. For the CDR3, the DNA is TGCGCCAGCAGCCAAACAGGGTTCGAGCAGTACTTC. This sequence encodes CASSQTGFEQYF.

The gene calls are TRBV30 and TRBJ1-3, with TRBD1 identical over 7 bases. Germline CDR1 reads GTSNPN; CDR2 reads SVGIG (reference sequence). This CDR3 is built from 15 residues. V lost 1 base and J lost 0; bases outside the gene matches: 3. CDR3 sequence reads: CAWSGQGLSGNTIYF. Here the CDR3 DNA reads TGTGCCTGGAGTGGACAGGGACTCTCTGGAAACACCATATATTTT. The complete variable domain, with remaining parts taken from reference TRBV30 and TRBJ1-3, reads SQTIHQWPATLVQPVGSPLSLECTVEGTSNPNLYWYRQAAGRGLQLLFYSVGIGQISSEVPQNLSASRPQDRQFILSSKKLLLSDSGFYLCAWSGQGLSGNTIYFGEGSWLTVV.

This clone was detected only once. The chain carries TRBV28 and TRBJ1-2, with D unclear. The V end was cut by 5 bases, the J end by 5 bases, with 12 bases between. Germline loops: CDR1 MDHEN, CDR2 SYDVKM. This CDR3 region has 13 residues. The CDR3 spells CASSNVLTYGYTF. The DNA for the CDR3 is TGTGCCAGCAGTAACGTACTCACTTATGGCTACACCTTC.

V and J are TRBV3-1 (or the pseudogene TRBV3-2) and TRBJ1-2; D call uncertain. Trimming took 2 bases from V and 2 from J, leaving 3 bases between them. CDR1 is LGHDT and CDR2 is YNNKEL in the germline V gene (reference sequence). The CDR3 runs to 12 residues. The CDR3 bases are TGTGCCAGCAGCCAACAGAACTATGGCTACACCTTC. Amino acids: CASSQQNYGYTF.

The chain carries TRBV15 and TRBJ1-4; D is unresolved. Per germline, CDR1 LNHNV and CDR2 YYDKDF (reference sequence). Trimming shortened V by 0 bases and J by 4 bases, and 9 bases separated the two germline ends. This CDR3 spans 15 amino acids. The CDR3 region is CATSREGRVNEKLFF. Here the CDR3 DNA reads TGTGCCACCAGCAGAGAGGGCAGAGTTAATGAAAAACTGTTTTTT.

The chain carries TRBV29-1 and TRBJ2-1; the D is unclear. The CDR3 covers 13 residues. CDR1 and CDR2 from the germline V gene are SQVTM and ANQGSEA. V was cut by 1 base and J by 9 bases, with 13 bases left in between. CDR3 amino acids: CSVEVITDSEQFF. In DNA, the CDR3 is TGCAGCGTTGAAGTCATAACCGATAGTGAGCAGTTCTTC.

The rearrangement links TRBV3-1 (or the pseudogene TRBV3-2) to TRBJ2-1; TRBD2 matches 9 bases. Losses at the gene ends were 2 bases for V and 5 bases for J; bases not matched to a gene: 7. The CDR3 length is 16 residues. Germline V lookup: CDR1 LGHDT, CDR2 YNNKEL (reference sequence). The CDR3 region has the DNA TGTGCCAGCAGCCAATATGGCGGGGGGGCCCACAATGAGCAGTTCTTC. Its protein is CASSQYGGGAHNEQFF.

The DNA for the CDR3 is TGTGCCAGTAGTATGCCAGGCCTCTCCTACGAGCAGTACTTC. Translation: CASSMPGLSYEQYF. The chain employs TRBV19 and TRBJ2-7; D not certain. The germline V and J ends were trimmed by 3 bases and 0 bases, with 9 bases remaining between them. This CDR3 is built from 14 residues. Germline V CDR1 and CDR2: LNHDA, SQIVND (reference sequence).